This is a list of T cell receptor beta chains from one sample in a study of CD8 T cells in ankylosing spondylitis. TCRdb recomputed calls from the 5' RACE reads with MiXCR, one row per CDR3 protein. The table has about 42,000 distinct CDR3 sequences, 2.5% to 3% seen once. Sequenced sample: blood, either unsorted or a sorted T cell fraction (not recorded which). The origin of the receptors is a male donor with ankylosing spondylitis or in good health (not recorded which). CDR3s leave out the opening cysteine and the closing phenylalanine or tryptophan.

V	J	CDR3
TRBV9	TRBJ1-2	ASSDLGQPDGYT
TRBV9	TRBJ2-3	ASSVDSGGSTDTQY
TRBV9	TRBJ2-3	ASSVGAGGPDTQY
TRBV9	TRBJ2-5	ASSVAIGGDQETQY
TRBV9	TRBJ2-7	ASSVSAYGRGYEQY
TRBV9	TRBJ1-3	ASSPRRISGNTIY
TRBV9	TRBJ2-3	ASSVERTDTQY
TRBV21-1	TRBJ2-1	ANSPLVAGGAHNEQF
TRBV9	TRBJ1-1	ASSVLARNTEAF
TRBV9	TRBJ2-3	ASSVGTTTDTQY
TRBV9	TRBJ2-3	ASGTSGIGTDTQY
TRBV9	TRBJ2-5	ASSFRTSGRPNQETQY
TRBV9	TRBJ2-7	ASSPGGKTYEQY
TRBV9	TRBJ2-5	ASSGAAEETQY
TRBV9	TRBJ1-5	ASSVVPDPMGPQH
TRBV9	TRBJ2-1	ASSVGQGAYNEQF
TRBV9	TRBJ2-3	ASRPTGGRNSGTQY
TRBV9	TRBJ2-2	ASSVEGGRRNTGELF
TRBV9	TRBJ2-1	ASSPPGQVRNEQF
TRBV9	TRBJ2-1	ASSAQRGTSYNEQF
TRBV9	TRBJ2-5	ASSPPGTSGIETQY
TRBV9	TRBJ2-5	ASSVATGELRGTQY
TRBV9	TRBJ2-7	ASSREGSGEQY
TRBV9	TRBJ1-2	ASTRLGADHGYT
TRBV9	TRBJ2-1	ASSVDQRPAYNEQF
TRBV9	TRBJ2-5	ASSVASAETQY
TRBV9	TRBJ2-1	ASSAGTGETDEQF
TRBV9	TRBJ2-1	ASSVGPGGNEQF
TRBV9	TRBJ2-1	ASSKRLAGAYEQF
TRBV3-1	TRBJ2-6	ASSPGLAGVVLGANVLT
TRBV9	TRBJ2-3	ASSVGGWADTQY
TRBV9	TRBJ2-5	ASSVQREGTQY
TRBV9	TRBJ2-3	ASSVNAGTAVTQY
TRBV9	TRBJ2-3	ASSLGLGTDTQY
TRBV6-1	TRBJ1-5	ASSPKGPSDRGGQPQH
TRBV9	TRBJ1-1	ASSVEVHAEAF
TRBV9	TRBJ2-3	ASSVSGVSTDTQY
TRBV9	TRBJ2-4	ASSVGVGSLGNIQY
TRBV9	TRBJ2-6	ASSAPGSGANVLT
TRBV9	TRBJ2-1	ASSVGVAGYNEQF
TRBV9	TRBJ2-7	ASSVGDGSYEQY
TRBV23-1	TRBJ2-7	ASSHPGPTYEQY
TRBV9	TRBJ2-1	ASSATPDNEQF
TRBV9	TRBJ2-1	ASSDRGRGEQF
TRBV9	TRBJ2-1	ASSVAGLYNEQF
TRBV9	TRBJ2-2	ASSVAPGRLDTGELF
TRBV9	TRBJ2-1	ASSVTGFLYNEQF
TRBV9	TRBJ2-1	ASSVARLASYNEQF
TRBV9	TRBJ2-2	ASSVAGSGGNTGELF
TRBV9	TRBJ1-1	ASSVRTENTEAF
TRBV9	TRBJ2-7	ASSVGPGGPGEQY
TRBV9	TRBJ2-5	ASSDGTKETQY
TRBV9	TRBJ1-1	ASSTRRRGTEAF